The sequence of this TCR beta chain was determined in a study of CD8+ T cells in alopecia areata. Study-wide points: Affected lesional scalp, above all in alopecia totalis/universalis, was more clonal than normal scalp.

Germline CDR1 and CDR2: SQVTM and ANQGSEA. Losses at the gene ends were 6 bases for V and 0 bases for J; bases not matched to a gene: 4. The CDR3 covers 13 residues. cDNA serving as the sequencing template came from extracted, reverse transcribed RNA. Clones were read by immunoSEQ multiplex PCR, and TCRdb kept only the in-frame ones, dropping some. Of approximately 100,000 clones detected, around 59% appear once; the ten largest clones hold around 10%. A remark on this clone: Its cognate antigen is unknown.

Using a FACSAria, the CD4+ and CD8+ T cells were sorted from the PBMCs. The rearrangement uses TRBV29-1 and TRBJ1-2, with 7 bases matching TRBD1. This sequence was found in a human donor in good health. The specimen sequenced was CD4+ T cells sorted from blood. The DNA for the CDR3 is TGCAGCGTACAGGGGCCTGCTAACTATGGCTACACCTTC. The encoded protein is CSVQGPANYGYTF.